Reported below is one T cell receptor (beta chain). Its target is not known. The sample comes from a study of identical twins. There are 16 residues in the CDR3. Germline V gives CDR1 SQVTM, CDR2 ANQGSEA. A universal primer site was added by template switching, and unique molecular identifiers were carried by the cDNA. One entry per CDR3 protein results from TCRdb running MiXCR on the 5' RACE reads. The sample lists roughly 1.6 million distinct CDR3 sequences; more than 30% were seen once. The study's findings and limits: Among beta out-of-frame sequences, excess sharing between twins appeared weaker.

The material sequenced was cord blood. The TCR sequence derives from a newborn girl in good health. The gene calls are TRBV29-1 and TRBJ2-1; 10 nucleotides agree with TRBD2. The DNA matches TRBJ2-7 better at its end, which makes the J call doubtful. Here the CDR3 DNA reads TGCAGCGTTGAAGGCCGATCACTAGCGGGATACAATGAGCAGTACTTC. It yields the protein CSVEGRSLAGYNEQYF.